This T cell receptor (beta chain) emerged from a study of shared clonotypes between healthy human individuals. Overall study findings and caveats: Rarefaction revealed incomplete sorted-subset sequencing despite large depth.

Some clones are missing from TCRdb's copy, which holds only in-frame ones; the method was immunoSEQ multiplex PCR. The top ten clones hold under 0.45% of a sample with roughly 2.2 million clones, approximately 93% of them seen once. Germline V gene lookup returns CDR1 SEHNR and CDR2 FQNEAQ (reference sequence). V was shortened by 3 bases and J by 6 bases, with 21 bases between the two germline ends. The CDR3 extends over 16 amino acids. Details on this clone: Its antigen is still unknown.

The sample taken for sequencing was naive CD4+ T cells from PBMCs. Subset of the sample: CD45RA+ positively selected. The V gene is TRBV7-9, the J gene TRBJ2-7; D tentatively fits TRBD1 or TRBD2 (5 bases each). The sequence was collected from a young man in good health. Some clones in this sample may be carry-over from other donors' samples. The CDR3 sequence: CASSFGGTRSRGEQYF. CDR3 in DNA: TGTGCCAGCAGCTTCGGTGGGACGCGGTCTCGAGGCGAGCAGTACTTC. Looking up the rest from reference TRBV7-9 and TRBJ2-7 gives the full variable domain: DTGVSQNPRHKITKRGQNVTFRCDPISEHNRLYWYRQTLGQGPEFLTYFQNEAQLEKSRLLSDRFSAERPKGSFSTLEIQRTEQGDSAMYLCASSFGGTRSRGEQYFGPGTRLTVT.